This T cell receptor beta chain was recovered during a study of T cells in Graves' hyperthyroidism and ophthalmopathy. The investigators amplified TCR beta CDR3 regions from RNA transcripts. TCR CDR3 underwent first-round RT-PCR with the HTBI primer set. TCRdb itself ran the multiplex PCR reads through MiXCR, one entry per CDR3 protein. Here the sample spans 700,000 or so distinct CDR3 sequences, 16% being singletons. Germline CDR1 and CDR2: SGHRS and YFSETQ. Trimming shortened V by 7 bases and J by 9 bases, and 13 bases separated the two germline ends. There are 12 residues in the CDR3. A few counts support this clonotype. Diagnostic assessment was based on clinical symptoms, serum thyroxine and TRAb, thyroid ultrasound and orbital computed tomography.

V and J are TRBV5-1 and TRBJ2-2, with D possibly matching TRBD2 (6 bases). Sequences were obtained from blood. This receptor was identified in a man younger than 35 with Graves' hyperthyroidism. Here the CDR3 DNA reads TGCGCCAGCGGGGAGGCTCGGCGGGAGCTGTTTTTT. This gives the protein CASGEARRELFF.